This record concerns one TCR beta chain sequence. This record belongs to a study of cytomegalovirus exposure and HLA in healthy donors. Trimming shortened V by 6 bases and J by 5 bases, and 20 bases separated the two germline ends. The CDR3 sequence is 15 residues long. Germline CDR1 is LNHDA and CDR2 is SQIVND (reference sequence). It was with 60 Vbeta and 13 Jbeta primers that the PCR ran. Libraries were prepared by immunoSEQ multiplex PCR; TCRdb keeps only in-frame clonotypes and omits some of them. The sample has 200,000 to 300,000 clones, 84% seen once. The chain employs TRBV19 and TRBJ2-7; D possibly corresponds to TRBD2 (6 bases). Sequencing input: PBMCs. The receptor was derived from a woman aged 35 to 49 in good health and CMV-seropositive. CDR3 loop: CASRHAISGGNEQYF. In DNA form, the CDR3 reads TGTGCCAGTAGACATGCCATTAGCGGCGGTAACGAGCAGTACTTC.